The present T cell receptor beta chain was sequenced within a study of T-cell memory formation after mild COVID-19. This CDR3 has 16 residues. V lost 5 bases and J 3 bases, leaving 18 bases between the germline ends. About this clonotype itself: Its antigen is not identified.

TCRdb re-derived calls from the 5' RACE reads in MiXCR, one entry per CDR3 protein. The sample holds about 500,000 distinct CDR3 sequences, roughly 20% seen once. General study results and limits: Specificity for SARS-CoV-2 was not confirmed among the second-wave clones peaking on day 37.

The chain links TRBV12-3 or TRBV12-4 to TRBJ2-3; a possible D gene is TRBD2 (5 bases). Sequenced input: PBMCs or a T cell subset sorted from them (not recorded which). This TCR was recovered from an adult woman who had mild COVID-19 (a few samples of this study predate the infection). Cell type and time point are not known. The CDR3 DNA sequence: TGTGCCAGCAGTCCGCGGGCAAAAGGAAGGACAGATACGCAGTATTTT. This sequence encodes CASSPRAKGRTDTQYF.